This T cell receptor beta chain is from a study of molecular identifiers for immune sequencing clone quantification. Ten or more counts support this clonotype. TCRdb redid the calling of the PCR reads with MiXCR, one entry per CDR3 protein. The sample comprises roughly 300,000 distinct CDR3 sequences, 24% of which are singletons, and around 0.76% rests with the top ten. CDR3 size: 15 residues. Germline CDR1 SGHNT, CDR2 YYREEE (reference sequence). V lost 3 bases and J lost 7; bases outside the gene matches: 7. The TCR sequence derives from a human donor in good health. Some libraries in this study had Jurkat cell RNA spiked in. The chain links TRBV5-4 to TRBJ2-2, with 9 bases aligning to TRBD1. The sequencing sample was made of naive CD8+ T cells from blood, with Jurkat cell RNA spiked in. Indicated subset: FACS-sorted CD8+CD4-CCR7+CD45RA+ naive T cells. The CDR3 DNA reads TGTGCCAGCAGCTCACAGGGGGCGCTTCACGGGGAGCTGTTTTTT. It translates to CASSSQGALHGELFF.